The 25 T cell receptor beta chains in this list originate from one sample, sequenced in a study of metastatic and nonmetastatic thyroid tumors. No treatment had been given to any patient before thyroid surgery. Through MiXCR, TCRdb re-clonotyped the PCR reads. There are over 9,000 clones in the sample; roughly 30% occur only once, and about a fifth lies in the top ten. Sequencing was done on a sample of adjacent normal tissue. Receptors were obtained from a male donor with papillary thyroid cancer or a benign thyroid nodule (not recorded which). Some clones in this sample may be carry-over from other donors' samples.

The chain joins TRBV7-9 to TRBJ1-5, with D unresolved. The germline V gene has CDR1 SEHNR and CDR2 FQNEAQ (reference sequence). CDR3 length: 15 residues. V was trimmed by 7 bases and J by 2 bases, leaving 15 bases between them. DNA of the CDR3: TGTGCCAGCACCAACACGTACCGGGGCAATCAGCCCCAGCATTTT. It yields the protein CASTNTYRGNQPQHF.

As to this clone: The conserved final phenylalanine or tryptophan is absent from the CDR3, which likely points to a read error. The genes are TRBV6-1 and TRBJ2-7; TRBD2 aligns across 12 bases. CDR3 length: 16 amino acids. The germline CDR1 and CDR2 sequences are MNHNS and SASEGT. The CDR3 bases are TGTGCCGGCAGTCTCCGTCTAGCGGGAGGGGTCAACGAGCAGTACTAC. Translation: CAGSLRLAGGVNEQYY.

This clone was seen only a few times. The CDR3 nucleotides are TGCGCCAGCAGTGACGGGACTAGCGGCAGAAGCACAGATACGCAGTATTTT. Its translation: CASSDGTSGRSTDTQYF. V is TRBV10-1 and J is TRBJ2-3; 11 bases are a match to TRBD2. Germline V gene sequence: CDR1 WNHNN, CDR2 SYGVQD (reference sequence). The CDR3 is made up of 17 amino acids. V lost 3 bases, J lost 0 bases, and 5 bases stayed unmatched.

The V call is TRBV19, the J call TRBJ1-1; 10 nucleotides line up with TRBD1. The J segment lost 3 bases and the V segment lost 8 bases, leaving 15 bases of the junction unmatched. CDR3 length equals 17 residues. Germline V lookup: CDR1 LNHDA, CDR2 SQIVND (reference sequence). The CDR3: CASRPRDRGMVDTEAFF. CDR3 DNA: TGTGCCAGTCGCCCGCGGGACAGGGGTATGGTGGACACTGAAGCTTTCTTT.

This clone has more than one count but fewer than ten. The chain joins TRBV2 to TRBJ1-1, with D possibly matching TRBD1 (5 bases). The germline V gene encodes CDR1 SNHLY and CDR2 FYNNEI. V lost 8 bases and J 1 base, leaving 11 bases between the germline ends. The length of the CDR3 is 13 residues. The CDR3 loop reads CASQDSKNTEAFF. The CDR3 region has the DNA TGTGCCAGCCAAGACAGTAAGAACACTGAAGCTTTCTTT.

The rearrangement joins TRBV9 to TRBJ1-2; D remains ambiguous. The CDR3 consists of 9 residues. Trimming left V 3 bases short and J 10 bases short, with 4 bases between. The germline V gene encodes CDR1 SGDLS and CDR2 YYNGEE. The CDR3 is CASSDDYTF. The DNA of the CDR3 is TGTGCCAGCAGCGATGACTACACCTTC.

By its share, this clone is medium-sized (0.01 to 0.1%). Here the CDR3 reads CASSLGQVNTGELFF. In nucleotides, the CDR3 is TGTGCCAGCAGCTTGGGTCAGGTCAACACCGGGGAGCTGTTTTTT. The chain uses TRBV11-3 and TRBJ2-2, with D hard to call. Germline values: CDR1 SGHNT, CDR2 YENEEA. The CDR3 has 15 residues. The V end lost 3 bases, the J end lost 2 bases, and 10 bases lay between the germline ends.

This clone was seen many times. J is TRBJ1-4 and V is TRBV6-1; 8 bases map to TRBD1. With V trimmed by 4 bases and J by 8 bases, 6 bases remained unmatched. Germline V gene data show CDR1 as MNHNS and CDR2 as SASEGT. The CDR3 spans 14 residues. The DNA of the CDR3 is TGTGCCAGCAGTGGGACAGGGTGGGGAGAAAAACTGTTTTTT. This encodes CASSGTGWGEKLFF.

The CDR3 protein is CASTAKYSGTDTQYF. CDR3 sequence (DNA): TGTGCCAGCACCGCGAAGTACTCAGGGACAGATACGCAGTATTTT. The rearrangement links TRBV6-1 to TRBJ2-3; perhaps TRBD1 as D (5 bases). CDR1 is MNHNS, CDR2 SASEGT, per germline. The CDR3 spans 15 residues. Trimming cost V 7 bases and J 3 bases, with 17 bases left between them.

This clone was observed a handful of times. Being one base from a much bigger clone, this may be a read error. The chain carries TRBV6-1 and TRBJ2-7; TRBD1 is a possible D gene (6 bases). The CDR3 runs to 14 residues. V shed 6 bases and J shed 2 bases, with 14 bases lying between them. CDR1 and CDR2 (germline): MNHNS, SASEGT. DNA for the CDR3: TGTGCCAGCAGGCCCCCGGGACAACCCTACGAGCAGTACTTC. This gives the protein CASRPPGQPYEQYF.

The chain couples TRBV6-1 to TRBJ1-4; possibly TRBD1 for D (6 bases). CDR3 length equals 14 residues. Per germline, CDR1 MNHNS and CDR2 SASEGT. V was trimmed by 6 bases and J by 0 bases, leaving 8 bases between them. The CDR3 nucleotides read TGTGCCAGCAGCCGACAGGCAACTAATGAAAAACTGTTTTTT. Encoded protein: CASSRQATNEKLFF.

This clone was seen more than once but under ten times. The chain joins TRBV27 to TRBJ2-1; 8 nucleotides align to TRBD1. Trimming removed 8 bases from V and 9 bases from J; junction bases left unmatched: 12. The CDR3 is 14 residues long. Germline V gene sequence: CDR1 MNHEY, CDR2 SMNVEV (reference sequence). CDR3 bases: TGTGCCAGCTCACTTCGGGACAGGAGCGGTGAGCAGTTCTTC. Translation: CASSLRDRSGEQFF.

This clone rates as medium-sized. The rearrangement joins TRBV6-4 to TRBJ2-1; a weak D match, TRBD1 (6 bases). V was clipped by 4 bases and J by 2 bases, with 12 bases between them. The germline CDR1 and CDR2 sequences are MRHNA and SNTAGT. The CDR3 length is 15 residues. The CDR3 coding sequence is TGTGCCAGCAGTGCCCTGGGGGCGGCCTACAATGAGCAGTTCTTC. Its protein product is CASSALGAAYNEQFF.

The chain uses TRBV30 and TRBJ1-6; D not certain. The V gene's germline CDR1 is GTSNPN and CDR2 SVGIG (reference sequence). The CDR3 length is 15 residues. The V gene lost 0 bases and the J gene lost 7 bases, with 13 bases spanning the gap. As DNA, the CDR3 is TGTGCCTGGAGTGTAGGTGGGAGACCCAATTCACCCCTCCACTTT. This sequence encodes CAWSVGGRPNSPLHF.

The J gene is TRBJ1-3, the V gene TRBV6-5; D call uncertain. The CDR3 sequence is 11 residues long. V was pared by 5 bases and J by 4 bases, with 3 bases between. CDR1 and CDR2 (germline): MNHEY, SVGAGI. CDR3 nucleotide sequence: TGTGCCAGCAGTAACGGAAACACCATATATTTT. Its protein is CASSNGNTIYF.

This clone showed up just a few times. The chain recombines TRBV25-1 with TRBJ2-7, with D perhaps matching TRBD1 (6 bases). Germline values: CDR1 MGHDK, CDR2 SYGVNS. This CDR3 is built from 14 residues. V lost 7 bases, J lost 4 bases, and 17 bases lay in between. The DNA of the CDR3 is TGTGCCAGCACCCGAAACCCCCAGGGGTACGAGCAGTACTTC. Translated: CASTRNPQGYEQYF.

The chain employs TRBV7-2 and TRBJ1-2; D uncertain. The CDR3 contains 15 residues. CDR1 is SGHTA, CDR2 FQGNSA, per germline. Trimming shortened V by 1 base and J by 4 bases, and 13 bases separated the two germline ends. CDR3 in DNA: TGTGCCAGCAGCTTAGAGTCCCACAGAAGCTATGGCTACACCTTC. This translates into CASSLESHRSYGYTF.

The table lists this clone with a few counts. The V call is TRBV6-1, the J call TRBJ1-1; D not certain. Per germline, CDR1 MNHNS and CDR2 SASEGT. Trimming stripped 6 bases from V and 1 base from J, with 9 bases between. The CDR3 has 13 amino acids. The CDR3 sequence: CASSEDPNTEAFF. DNA for the CDR3: TGTGCCAGCAGCGAGGACCCGAACACTGAAGCTTTCTTT.

The rearrangement links TRBV2 to TRBJ2-7; 11 bases align to TRBD2. The CDR3 runs to 15 residues. Germline V gives CDR1 SNHLY, CDR2 FYNNEI. Trimming removed 1 base from V and 3 bases from J; junction bases left unmatched: 2. This CDR3 reads CASSEEGLAGYEQYF. CDR3 DNA: TGTGCCAGCAGTGAAGAAGGACTAGCGGGCTACGAGCAGTACTTC. The full variable domain, its missing parts supplied by reference TRBV2 and TRBJ2-7, is EPEVTQTPSHQVTQMGQEVILRCVPISNHLYFYWYRQILGQKVEFLVSFYNNEISEKSEIFDDQFSVERPDGSNFTLKIRSTKLEDSAMYFCASSEEGLAGYEQYFGPGTRLTVT.

The chain has TRBV3-1 and TRBJ1-2, with D unclear. The CDR3 is made up of 18 amino acids. Germline values: CDR1 LGHDT, CDR2 YNNKEL (reference sequence). V lost 0 bases and J 8 bases, leaving 25 bases between the germline ends. CDR3 protein: CASSQDGRPHSKHHGYTF. The DNA of the CDR3 is TGTGCCAGCAGCCAAGATGGCAGGCCTCATTCTAAACATCACGGCTACACCTTC. Complete variable domain (other parts from reference TRBV3-1 and TRBJ1-2): DTAVSQTPKYLVTQMGNDKSIKCEQNLGHDTMYWYKQDSKKFLKIMFSYNNKELIINETVPNRFSPKSPDKAHLNLHINSLELGDSAVYFCASSQDGRPHSKHHGYTFGSGTRLTVV.

The table lists this clone with a few counts. For the CDR3, the DNA is TGCAGTGCTAGTCACGGGGACTATGGCTACACCTTC. Amino acid sequence: CSASHGDYGYTF. This chain uses TRBV20-1 with TRBJ1-2; D gene uncertain. With 3 bases removed from V and 3 bases from J, the gap between germline ends came to 8 bases. Germline V gene data show CDR1 as DFQATT and CDR2 as SNEGSKA (reference sequence). This CDR3 spans 12 amino acids.

This chain links TRBV20-1 with TRBJ2-7, with a possible D match to TRBD2 (6 bases). Germline V gene lookup returns CDR1 DFQATT and CDR2 SNEGSKA (reference sequence). Trimming took 7 bases from V and 4 from J, leaving 11 bases between them. The CDR3 has 11 residues. CDR3 DNA sequence: TGCAGTGGGGAGGACTCGTACGAGCAGTACTTC. This codes for CSGEDSYEQYF.

The gene calls are TRBV6-1 and TRBJ2-2, with D tentatively TRBD2 (5 bases). This CDR3 comprises 14 residues. Germline loops: CDR1 MNHNS, CDR2 SASEGT. V gave up 0 bases and J gave up 4 bases, with 6 bases separating them. This CDR3 is CASSEAGITGELFF. The CDR3 bases are TGTGCCAGCAGTGAAGCCGGGATCACCGGGGAGCTGTTTTTT.

This clone was detected only a few times. The chain carries TRBV30 and TRBJ1-6; D unresolved. The CDR3 has 13 amino acids. Trimming cost V 0 bases and J 7 bases, with 7 bases left between them. Germline CDR1 reads GTSNPN; CDR2 reads SVGIG (reference sequence). The CDR3 loop reads CAWSVRSNSPLHF. The CDR3 bases are TGTGCCTGGAGTGTTAGGTCGAATTCACCCCTCCACTTT.

The chain recombines TRBV11-2 with TRBJ2-2; 13 nucleotides line up with TRBD2. J gave up 4 bases and V 5 bases, and 7 bases lay outside the gene matches. Germline V gene sequence: CDR1 SGHAT, CDR2 FQNNGV. This CDR3 has 17 residues. The CDR3 spells CASSPGRTSGGTGELFF. The CDR3, as DNA: TGTGCCAGCAGCCCGGGGCGGACTAGCGGGGGCACCGGGGAGCTGTTTTTT.